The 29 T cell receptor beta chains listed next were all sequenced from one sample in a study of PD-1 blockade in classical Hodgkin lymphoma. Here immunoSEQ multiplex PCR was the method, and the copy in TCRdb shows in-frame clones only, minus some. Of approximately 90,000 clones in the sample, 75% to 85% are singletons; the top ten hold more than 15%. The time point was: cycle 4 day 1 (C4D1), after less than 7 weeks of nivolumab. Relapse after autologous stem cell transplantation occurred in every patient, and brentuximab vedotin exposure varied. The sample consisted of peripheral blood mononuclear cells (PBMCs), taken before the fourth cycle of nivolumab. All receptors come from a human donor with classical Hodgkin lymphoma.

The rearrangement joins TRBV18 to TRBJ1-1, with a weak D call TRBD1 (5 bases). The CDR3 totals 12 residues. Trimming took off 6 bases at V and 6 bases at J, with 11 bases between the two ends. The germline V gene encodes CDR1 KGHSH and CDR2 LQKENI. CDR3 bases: TGTGCCAGCTCGTCAGGGTCCCCTGAAGCTTTCTTT. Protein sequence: CASSSGSPEAFF.

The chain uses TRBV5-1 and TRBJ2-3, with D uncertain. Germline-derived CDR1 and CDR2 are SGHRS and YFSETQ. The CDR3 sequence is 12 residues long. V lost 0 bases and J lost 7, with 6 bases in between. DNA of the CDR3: TGCGCCAGCAGCTTGGACCTTCATACGCAGTATTTT. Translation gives CASSLDLHTQYF.

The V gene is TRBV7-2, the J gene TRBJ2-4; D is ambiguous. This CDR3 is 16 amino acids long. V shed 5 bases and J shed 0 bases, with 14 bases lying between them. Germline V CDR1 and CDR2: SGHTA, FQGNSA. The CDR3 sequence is CASSPLGRLAKNIQYF. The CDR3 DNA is TGTGCCAGCAGCCCCCTCGGACGGCTAGCCAAAAACATTCAGTACTTC.

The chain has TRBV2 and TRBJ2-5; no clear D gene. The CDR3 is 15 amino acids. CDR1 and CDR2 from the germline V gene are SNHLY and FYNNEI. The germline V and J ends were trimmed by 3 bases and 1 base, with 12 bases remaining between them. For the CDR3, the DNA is TGTGCCAGCAGTGAGGTGGCGACGGGCCAAGAGACCCAGTACTTC. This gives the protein CASSEVATGQETQYF.

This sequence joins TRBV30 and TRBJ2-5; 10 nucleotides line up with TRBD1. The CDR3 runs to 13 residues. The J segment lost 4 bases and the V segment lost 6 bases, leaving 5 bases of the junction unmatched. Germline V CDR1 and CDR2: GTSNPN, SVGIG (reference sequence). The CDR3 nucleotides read TGTGCCTGCTCCGACAGGGGGCGAGAGACCCAGTACTTC. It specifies CACSDRGRETQYF.

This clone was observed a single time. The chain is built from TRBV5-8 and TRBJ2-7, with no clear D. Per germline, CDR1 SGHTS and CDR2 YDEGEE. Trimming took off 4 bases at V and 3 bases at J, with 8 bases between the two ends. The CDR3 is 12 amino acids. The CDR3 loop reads CASSRTLYEQYF. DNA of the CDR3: TGTGCCAGCAGCCGGACGCTCTACGAGCAGTACTTC.

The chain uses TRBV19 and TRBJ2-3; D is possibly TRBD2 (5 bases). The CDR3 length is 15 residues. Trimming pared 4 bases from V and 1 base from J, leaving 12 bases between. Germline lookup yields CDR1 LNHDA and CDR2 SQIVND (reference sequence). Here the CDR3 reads CASSTGVRGTDTQYF. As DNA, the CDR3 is TGTGCCAGTAGTACCGGGGTGAGGGGCACAGATACGCAGTATTTT.

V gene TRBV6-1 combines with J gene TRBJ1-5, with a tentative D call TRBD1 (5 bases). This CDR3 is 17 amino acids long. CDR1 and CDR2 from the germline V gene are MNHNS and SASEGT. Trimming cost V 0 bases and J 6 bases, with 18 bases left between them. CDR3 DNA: TGTGCCAGCAGTGAAGCGGTTGCAGGGTTTACCCCTCAGCCCCAGCATTTT. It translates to CASSEAVAGFTPQPQHF.

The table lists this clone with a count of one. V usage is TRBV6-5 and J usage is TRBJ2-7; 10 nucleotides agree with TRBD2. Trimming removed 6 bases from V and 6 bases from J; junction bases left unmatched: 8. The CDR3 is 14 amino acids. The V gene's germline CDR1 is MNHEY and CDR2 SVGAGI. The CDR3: CASSLLAGVAEQYF. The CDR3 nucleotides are TGTGCCAGCAGCCTTCTAGCGGGAGTGGCCGAGCAGTACTTC.

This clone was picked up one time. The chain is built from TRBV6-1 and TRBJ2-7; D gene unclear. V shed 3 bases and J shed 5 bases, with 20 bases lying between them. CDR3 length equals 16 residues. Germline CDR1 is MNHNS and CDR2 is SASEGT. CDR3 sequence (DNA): TGTGCCAGCAGTGAGATCTCGCCGGCCCTGGGCGACGAGCAGTACTTC. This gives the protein CASSEISPALGDEQYF.

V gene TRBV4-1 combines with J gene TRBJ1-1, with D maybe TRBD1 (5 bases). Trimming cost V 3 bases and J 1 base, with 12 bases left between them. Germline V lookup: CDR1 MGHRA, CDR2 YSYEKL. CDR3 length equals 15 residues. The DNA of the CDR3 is TGCGCCAGCAGCCACCCCGCAGGGCCGAACACTGAAGCTTTCTTT. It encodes CASSHPAGPNTEAFF.

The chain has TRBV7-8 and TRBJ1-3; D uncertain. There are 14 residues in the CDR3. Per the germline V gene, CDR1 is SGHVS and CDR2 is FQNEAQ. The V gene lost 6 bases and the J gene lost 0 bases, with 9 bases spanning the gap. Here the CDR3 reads CASRSQSSGNTIYF. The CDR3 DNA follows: TGTGCCAGCAGGTCACAAAGCTCTGGAAACACCATATATTTT.

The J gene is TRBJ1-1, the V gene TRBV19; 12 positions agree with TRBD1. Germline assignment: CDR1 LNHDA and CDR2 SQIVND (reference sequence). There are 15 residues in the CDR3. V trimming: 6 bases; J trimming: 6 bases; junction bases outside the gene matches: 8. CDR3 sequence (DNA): TGTGCCAGTAGGACAGGGACAGGGGGCCGCGCTGAAGCTTTCTTT. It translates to CASRTGTGGRAEAFF. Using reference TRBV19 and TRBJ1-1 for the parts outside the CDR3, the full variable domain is DGGITQSPKYLFRKEGQNVTLSCEQNLNHDAMYWYRQDPGQGLRLIYYSQIVNDFQKGDIAEGYSVSREKKESFPLTVTSAQKNPTAFYLCASRTGTGGRAEAFFGQGTRLTVV.

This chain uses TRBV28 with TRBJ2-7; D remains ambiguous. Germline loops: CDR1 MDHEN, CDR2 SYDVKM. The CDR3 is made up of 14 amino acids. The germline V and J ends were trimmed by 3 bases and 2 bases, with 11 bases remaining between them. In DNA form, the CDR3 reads TGTGCCAGCAGTTTCGGTGACACCGCCTACGAGCAGTACTTC. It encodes CASSFGDTAYEQYF.

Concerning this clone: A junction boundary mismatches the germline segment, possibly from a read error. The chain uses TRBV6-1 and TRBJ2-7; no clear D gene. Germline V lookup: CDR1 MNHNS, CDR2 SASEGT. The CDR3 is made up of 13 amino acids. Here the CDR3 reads CATSRTERYEQYF. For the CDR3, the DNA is TGTGCCACCAGTCGGACGGAACGCTACGAGCAGTACTTC.

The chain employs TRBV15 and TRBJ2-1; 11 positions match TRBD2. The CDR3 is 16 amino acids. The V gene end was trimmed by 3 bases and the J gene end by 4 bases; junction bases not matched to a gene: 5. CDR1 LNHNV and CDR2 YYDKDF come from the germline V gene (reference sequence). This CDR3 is CATSRGTSGGYNEQFF. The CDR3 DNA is TGTGCCACCAGCAGGGGGACTAGCGGAGGATACAATGAGCAGTTCTTC.

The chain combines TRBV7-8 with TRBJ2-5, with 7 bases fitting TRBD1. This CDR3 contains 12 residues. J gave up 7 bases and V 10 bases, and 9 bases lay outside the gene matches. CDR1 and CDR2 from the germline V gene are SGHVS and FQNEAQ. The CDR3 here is CATNQGEGTQYF. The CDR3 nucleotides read TGTGCCACCAACCAGGGGGAAGGGACCCAGTACTTC.

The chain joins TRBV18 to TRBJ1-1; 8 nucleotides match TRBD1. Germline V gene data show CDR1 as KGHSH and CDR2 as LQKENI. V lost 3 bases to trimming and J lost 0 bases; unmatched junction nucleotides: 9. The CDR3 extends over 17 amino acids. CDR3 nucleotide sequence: TGTGCCAGCTCACCCCCGCGGACAGGGAAGATGAACACTGAAGCTTTCTTT. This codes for CASSPPRTGKMNTEAFF.

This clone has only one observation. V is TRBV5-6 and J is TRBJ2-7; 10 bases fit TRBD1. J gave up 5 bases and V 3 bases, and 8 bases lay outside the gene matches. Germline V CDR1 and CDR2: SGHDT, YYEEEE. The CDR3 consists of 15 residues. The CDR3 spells CASSWGTGVSDEQYF. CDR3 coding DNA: TGTGCCAGCAGCTGGGGGACAGGGGTGAGCGACGAGCAGTACTTC.

CDR3 DNA sequence: TGTGCCAGCAGCGTAGTCCCCACAGATACGCAGTATTTT. Its translation: CASSVVPTDTQYF. V gene TRBV9 combines with J gene TRBJ2-3, with unresolved D. Germline CDR1 SGDLS, CDR2 YYNGEE. The CDR3 contains 13 residues. Trimming shortened V by 0 bases and J by 2 bases, and 4 bases separated the two germline ends.

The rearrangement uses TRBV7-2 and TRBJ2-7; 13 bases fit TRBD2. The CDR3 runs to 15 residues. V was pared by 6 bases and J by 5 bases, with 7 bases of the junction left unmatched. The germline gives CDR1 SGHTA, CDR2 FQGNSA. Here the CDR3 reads CASRWTSGSDNEQYF. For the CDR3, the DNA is TGTGCCAGCAGGTGGACTAGCGGGAGCGACAACGAGCAGTACTTC.

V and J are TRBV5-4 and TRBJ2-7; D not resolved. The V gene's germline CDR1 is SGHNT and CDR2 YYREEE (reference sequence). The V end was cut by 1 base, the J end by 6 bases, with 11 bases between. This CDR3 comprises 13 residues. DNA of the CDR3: TGTGCCAGCAGCTTGTATTCGGAGAGCGAGCAGTACTTC. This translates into CASSLYSESEQYF. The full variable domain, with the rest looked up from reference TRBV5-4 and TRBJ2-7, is ETGVTQSPTHLIKTRGQQVTLRCSSQSGHNTVSWYQQALGQGPQFIFQYYREEENGRGNFPPRFSGLQFPNYSSELNVNALELDDSALYLCASSLYSESEQYFGPGTRLTVT.

CDR3 nucleotides: TGCGCCAGCAGCTTGTGGACAGACCAAGAGACCCAGTACTTC. It codes for CASSLWTDQETQYF. The chain recombines TRBV4-1 with TRBJ2-5, with TRBD1 as a possible D gene (6 bases). Germline V gene data show CDR1 as MGHRA and CDR2 as YSYEKL. Trimming left V 5 bases short and J 0 bases short, with 10 bases between. The CDR3 consists of 14 residues.

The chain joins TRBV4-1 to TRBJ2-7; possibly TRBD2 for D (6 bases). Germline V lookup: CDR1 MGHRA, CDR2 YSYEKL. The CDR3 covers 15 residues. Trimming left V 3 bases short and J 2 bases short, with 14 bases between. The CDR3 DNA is TGCGCCAGCAGCCAGGAGGGGACTGGACCCTACGAGCAGTACTTC. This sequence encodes CASSQEGTGPYEQYF.

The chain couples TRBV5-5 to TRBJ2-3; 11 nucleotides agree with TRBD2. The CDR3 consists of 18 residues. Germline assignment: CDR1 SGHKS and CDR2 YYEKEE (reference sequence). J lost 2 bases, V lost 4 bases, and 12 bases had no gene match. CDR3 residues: CASSPTGTSGANTDTQYF. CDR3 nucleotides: TGTGCCAGCAGCCCGACCGGGACTAGCGGAGCAAACACAGATACGCAGTATTTT.

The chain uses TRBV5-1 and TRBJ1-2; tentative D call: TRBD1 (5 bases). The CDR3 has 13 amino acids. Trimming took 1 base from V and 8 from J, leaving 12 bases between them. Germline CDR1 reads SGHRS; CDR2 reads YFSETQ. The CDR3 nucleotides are TGCGCCAGCAGCTTGCGGGAAGGGGACGGCTACACCTTC. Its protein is CASSLREGDGYTF.

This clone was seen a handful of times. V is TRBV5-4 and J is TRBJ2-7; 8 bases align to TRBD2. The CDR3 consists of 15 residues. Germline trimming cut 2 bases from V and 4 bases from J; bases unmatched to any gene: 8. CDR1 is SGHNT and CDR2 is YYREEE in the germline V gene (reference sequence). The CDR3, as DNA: TGTGCCAGCAGCTTAGGGCTAGCGGGTGTTTACGAGCAGTACTTC. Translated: CASSLGLAGVYEQYF.

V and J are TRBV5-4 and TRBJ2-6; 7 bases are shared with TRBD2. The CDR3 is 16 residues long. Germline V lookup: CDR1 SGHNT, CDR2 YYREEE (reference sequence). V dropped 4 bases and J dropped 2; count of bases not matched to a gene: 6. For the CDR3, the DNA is TGTGCCAGCAGCATGGGAGGGGAGGCTGGGGCCAACGTCCTGACTTTC. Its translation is CASSMGGEAGANVLTF.

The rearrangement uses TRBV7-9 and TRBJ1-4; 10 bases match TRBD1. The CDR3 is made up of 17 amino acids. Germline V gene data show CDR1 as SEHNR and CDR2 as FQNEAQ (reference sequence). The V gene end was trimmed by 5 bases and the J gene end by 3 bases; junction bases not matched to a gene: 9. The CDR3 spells CASSVGQGGRANEKLFF. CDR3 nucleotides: TGTGCCAGCAGCGTCGGACAGGGGGGCCGGGCTAATGAAAAACTGTTTTTT. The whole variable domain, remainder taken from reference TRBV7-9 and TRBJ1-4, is DTGVSQNPRHKITKRGQNVTFRCDPISEHNRLYWYRQTLGQGPEFLTYFQNEAQLEKSRLLSDRFSAERPKGSFSTLEIQRTEQGDSAMYLCASSVGQGGRANEKLFFGSGTQLSVL.